This TCR beta chain was documented in a study of shared T cell receptors in the human thymus. From germline, CDR1 is SGHDT and CDR2 YYEEEE. With 4 bases removed from V and 6 bases from J, the gap between germline ends came to 11 bases. The CDR3 consists of 12 residues. The data were produced by immunoSEQ multiplex PCR, yet TCRdb's version contains in-frame clones alone and is incomplete. The table has hundreds of thousands of clones, over 75% seen once. This same sample was also part of a study on human thymus T cells. That source notes: Infants, healthy and Finnish, who were having corrective surgery for congenital heart defects served as donors. Corrective cardiac surgery supplied the resected thymus tissue. Gene usage (both V and J) appeared biased in thymic and blood repertoires. Related work found strong thymic repertoire overlap between unrelated individuals.

The TCR originated in a boy under two years old with a congenital heart defect. V is TRBV5-6 and J is TRBJ2-7, with a weak D call TRBD2 (5 bases). Input material: thymocytes. In nucleotides, the CDR3 is TGTGCCAGCAGCCCACGTCGGGGCGAGCAGTACTTC. Translating gives CASSPRRGEQYF. Complete variable domain (other parts from reference TRBV5-6 and TRBJ2-7): DAGVTQSPTHLIKTRGQQVTLRCSPKSGHDTVSWYQQALGQGPQFIFQYYEEEERQRGNFPDRFSGHQFPNYSSELNVNALLLGDSALYLCASSPRRGEQYFGPGTRLTVT.